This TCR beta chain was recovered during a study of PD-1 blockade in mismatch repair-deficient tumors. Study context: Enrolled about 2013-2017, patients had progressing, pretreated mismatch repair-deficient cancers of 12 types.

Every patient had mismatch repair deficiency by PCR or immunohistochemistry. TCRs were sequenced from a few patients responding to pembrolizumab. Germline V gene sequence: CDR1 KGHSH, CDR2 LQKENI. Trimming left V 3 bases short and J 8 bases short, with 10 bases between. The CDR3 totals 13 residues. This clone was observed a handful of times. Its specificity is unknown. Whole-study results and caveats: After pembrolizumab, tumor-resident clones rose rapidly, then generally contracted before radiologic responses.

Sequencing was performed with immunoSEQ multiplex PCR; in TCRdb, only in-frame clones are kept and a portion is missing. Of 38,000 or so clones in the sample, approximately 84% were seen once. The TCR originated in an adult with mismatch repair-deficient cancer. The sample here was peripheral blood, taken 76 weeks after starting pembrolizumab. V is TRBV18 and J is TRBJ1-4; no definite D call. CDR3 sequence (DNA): TGTGCCAGCTCACCCTCCGGGGAGGAAAAACTGTTTTTT. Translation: CASSPSGEEKLFF.